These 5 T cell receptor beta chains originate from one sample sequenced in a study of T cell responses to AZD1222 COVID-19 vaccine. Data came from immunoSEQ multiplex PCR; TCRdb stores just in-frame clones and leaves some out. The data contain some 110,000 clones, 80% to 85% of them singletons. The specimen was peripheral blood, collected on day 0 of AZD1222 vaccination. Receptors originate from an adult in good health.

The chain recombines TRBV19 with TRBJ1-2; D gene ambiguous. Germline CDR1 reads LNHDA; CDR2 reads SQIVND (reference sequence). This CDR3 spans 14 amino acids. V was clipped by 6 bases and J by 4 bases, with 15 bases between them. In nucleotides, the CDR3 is TGTGCCAGTAGCGACGTCTCCCTAGGCTATGGCTACACCTTC. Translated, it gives CASSDVSLGYGYTF. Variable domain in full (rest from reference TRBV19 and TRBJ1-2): DGGITQSPKYLFRKEGQNVTLSCEQNLNHDAMYWYRQDPGQGLRLIYYSQIVNDFQKGDIAEGYSVSREKKESFPLTVTSAQKNPTAFYLCASSDVSLGYGYTFGSGTRLTVV.

The CDR3 is CASSYRQGSYNSPLHF. The DNA for the CDR3 is TGTGCCAGCAGTTATCGGCAGGGATCATATAATTCACCCCTCCACTTT. This rearrangement joins TRBV6-2 or TRBV6-3 to TRBJ1-6; D might be TRBD1 (5 bases). Trimming took 3 bases from V and 4 from J, leaving 13 bases between them. The CDR3 has 16 residues. Germline V gene sequence: CDR1 MNHEY, CDR2 SVGEGT.

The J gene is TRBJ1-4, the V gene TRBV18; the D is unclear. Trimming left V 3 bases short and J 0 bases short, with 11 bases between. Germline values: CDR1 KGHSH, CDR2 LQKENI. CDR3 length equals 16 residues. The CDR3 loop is CASSPTQEATNEKLFF. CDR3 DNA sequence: TGTGCCAGCTCACCTACTCAGGAGGCAACTAATGAAAAACTGTTTTTT.

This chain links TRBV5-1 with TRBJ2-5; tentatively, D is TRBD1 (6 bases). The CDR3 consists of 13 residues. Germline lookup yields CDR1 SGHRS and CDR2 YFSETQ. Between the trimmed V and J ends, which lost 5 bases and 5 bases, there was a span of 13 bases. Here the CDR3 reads CASSTDSHETQYF. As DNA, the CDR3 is TGCGCCAGCAGTACGGACAGTCACGAGACCCAGTACTTC. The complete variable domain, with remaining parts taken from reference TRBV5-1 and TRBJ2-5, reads KAGVTQTPRYLIKTRGQQVTLSCSPISGHRSVSWYQQTPGQGLQFLFEYFSETQRNKGNFPGRFSGRQFSNSRSEMNVSTLELGDSALYLCASSTDSHETQYFGPGTRLLVL.

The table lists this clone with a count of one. CDR3 loop: CATRLEVETQYF. In DNA, the CDR3 is TGTGCCACCCGCCTAGAGGTGGAGACCCAGTACTTC. The V call is TRBV2, the J call TRBJ2-5; no clear D. The ends were cut back, 10 bases at V and 5 bases at J, with 14 bases in the middle. Germline V gene data show CDR1 as SNHLY and CDR2 as FYNNEI. This CDR3 comprises 12 residues.